The 22 T cell receptor beta chains below come from one sample, sequenced in a study of T cell clonality in common variable immunodeficiency. Findings and caveats of the study: Common variable immunodeficiency TCR beta sequences reportedly had fewer deletions and N-nucleotide insertions.

These receptors' antigens are unknown. Using immunoSEQ multiplex PCR, the repertoire was profiled, and TCRdb retains in-frame clones only, with some absent. The sample holds about 7,300 clones, and no clone turns up only once. Sequenced input: peripheral blood mononuclear cells. These receptors originate from a human donor with common variable immunodeficiency.

Details on this clone: The CDR3 extends 3 residues past the end of the read, so its final part is completed from the germline J gene. This chain joins TRBV7-9 and TRBJ2-5; maybe TRBD1 (5 bases). This CDR3 region has 13 residues. Germline V gene lookup returns CDR1 SEHNR and CDR2 FQNEAQ (reference sequence). With 5 bases removed from V and 0 bases from J, the gap between germline ends came to 7 bases. CDR3 DNA, as far as it was read: TGTGCCAGCAGCGCAGGGAACCAAGAGACC. This codes for CASSAGNQET. The CDR3 as a whole reads CASSAGNQETQYF.

Note on this clone: The observed sequence ends 3 residues before the CDR3 terminus, with the missing tail filled in from the germline J gene. V usage is TRBV19 and J usage is TRBJ1-1, with D maybe TRBD1 (6 bases). CDR1 and CDR2 (germline): LNHDA, SQIVND (reference sequence). The CDR3 totals 14 residues. The CDR3 spells CASSDWGGRIEAFF. CDR3 DNA, as far as it was read: TGTGCCAGTAGCGACTGGGGGGGGCGAATAGAA.

This clone was detected only a few times. One base away lies a much larger clone, so this may be a sequencing read error. The read terminates 3 residues ahead of where the CDR3 ends, so the germline J gene completes it. The chain is built from TRBV6-1 and TRBJ1-5; perhaps TRBD1 as D (6 bases). Between the trimmed V and J ends, which lost 3 bases and 1 base, there was a span of 10 bases. The CDR3 is 15 amino acids. The germline V gene has CDR1 MNHNS and CDR2 SASEGT. Partial CDR3 DNA: TGTGCCAGCAGTGATTCAGGGGCGAGCAATCAGCCC. Protein product: CASSDSGASNQP. The whole CDR3 protein reads CASSDSGASNQPQHF.

This clone is labeled large. The read comes to an end 3 residues before the CDR3 does, leaving the germline J gene to fill in the end. This chain joins TRBV20-1 and TRBJ2-7; possible D gene TRBD2, 6 bases. Germline values: CDR1 DFQATT, CDR2 SNEGSKA (reference sequence). Trimming cost V 6 bases and J 2 bases, with 14 bases left between them. The length of the CDR3 is 13 residues. The part of the CDR3 DNA that was read is TGCAGTGCCTCGGGTCTAGCGACCTACGAG. Translation: CSASGLATYE. The entire CDR3 sequence reads CSASGLATYEQYF.

This clone ranks as medium-sized (0.01 to 0.1%). The missing CDR3 end, 3 residues past where the read stops, is filled in from the germline J gene. V is TRBV30 and J is TRBJ1-1; possible D gene TRBD1, 6 bases. Germline V gives CDR1 GTSNPN, CDR2 SVGIG (reference sequence). The V end was cut by 1 base, the J end by 4 bases, with 10 bases between. The CDR3 is 13 residues long. The CDR3 sequence is CAWSGQEVTEAFF. Incomplete CDR3 DNA: TGTGCCTGGAGTGGACAGGAGGTCACTGAA.

This clone was counted only a few times. The DNA ends 3 residues before the CDR3 does, and the rest of the CDR3 is filled in from the germline J gene. The chain joins TRBV7-9 to TRBJ1-2; D is undetermined. The CDR3 covers 15 residues. Germline CDR1 SEHNR, CDR2 FQNEAQ (reference sequence). Deletions cut 0 bases from V and 2 bases from J, with 10 bases between. The CDR3 sequence is CASSLANHRNYGYTF. The covered CDR3 bases are TGTGCCAGCAGCTTAGCGAATCACAGAAACTATGGC.

This clone was detected a few times. The CDR3 end falls 3 residues outside the read, so it is completed with the germline J gene. The chain carries TRBV5-1 and TRBJ2-1; TRBD1 agrees at 8 bases. The CDR3 sequence is 16 residues long. Germline trimming cut 4 bases from V and 5 bases from J; bases unmatched to any gene: 11. CDR1 SGHRS and CDR2 YFSETQ come from the germline V gene. This CDR3 reads CASSPQSDRDDNEQFF. Partial CDR3 DNA: TGCGCCAGCAGCCCTCAGTCGGACAGGGACGACAATGAG. Together with reference TRBV5-1 and TRBJ2-1, the CDR3 gives the full variable domain: KAGVTQTPRYLIKTRGQQVTLSCSPISGHRSVSWYQQTPGQGLQFLFEYFSETQRNKGNFPGRFSGRQFSNSRSEMNVSTLELGDSALYLCASSPQSDRDDNEQFFGPGTRLTVL.

This clone was detected only a few times. The read ends 3 residues early relative to the CDR3; the germline J gene fills the gap. V is TRBV7-2 and J is TRBJ1-2; D perhaps matches TRBD1 (5 bases). V was pared by 0 bases and J by 3 bases, with 14 bases between. The CDR3 spans 16 residues. Germline V gene lookup returns CDR1 SGHTA and CDR2 FQGNSA. Partial CDR3 DNA: TGTGCCAGCAGCTTAGCTACCGGGACGGGGGACTATGGC. Amino acids: CASSLATGTGDYG. The entire CDR3 is CASSLATGTGDYGYTF.

The sample holds a few counts of this clone. The missing CDR3 end, 3 residues past where the read stops, is filled in from the germline J gene. J is TRBJ2-7 and V is TRBV5-1, with 11 bases matching TRBD2. V lost 3 bases and J lost 3; bases outside the gene matches: 2. From germline, CDR1 is SGHRS and CDR2 YFSETQ. The CDR3 is 14 residues long. CDR3 protein: CASSSTSGGYEQYF. The sequenced CDR3 bases are TGCGCCAGCAGCTCTACTAGCGGGGGCTACGAG. Full variable domain (remainder filled in from reference TRBV5-1 and TRBJ2-7): KAGVTQTPRYLIKTRGQQVTLSCSPISGHRSVSWYQQTPGQGLQFLFEYFSETQRNKGNFPGRFSGRQFSNSRSEMNVSTLELGDSALYLCASSSTSGGYEQYFGPGTRLTVT.

By share, this clone counts as medium-sized. The read ends 3 residues before the CDR3 terminus; that terminus is restored from the germline J gene. The chain is built from TRBV5-6 and TRBJ2-3; no clear D. This CDR3 region has 15 residues. Trimming left V 4 bases short and J 1 base short, with 13 bases between. Germline V gene data show CDR1 as SGHDT and CDR2 as YYEEEE. The CDR3 DNA, read in part, is TGTGCCAGCAGCGGAACTCCCCTAGGCACAGATACG. This translates into CASSGTPLGTDT. The complete CDR3 reads CASSGTPLGTDTQYF.

Regarding this clone: The CDR3 end lies 3 residues beyond the end of the read and is filled in from the germline J gene. This chain uses TRBV2 with TRBJ2-3; TRBD2 matches 9 bases. The J segment lost 4 bases and the V segment lost 4 bases, leaving 6 bases of the junction unmatched. The CDR3 covers 15 residues. In germline, CDR1 is SNHLY, CDR2 FYNNEI. The CDR3 is CASSGVAGAADTQYF. The CDR3 DNA, read in part, is TGTGCCAGCAGTGGAGTAGCGGGAGCGGCAGATACG. The whole variable domain, filled in from reference TRBV2 and TRBJ2-3, reads EPEVTQTPSHQVTQMGQEVILRCVPISNHLYFYWYRQILGQKVEFLVSFYNNEISEKSEIFDDQFSVERPDGSNFTLKIRSTKLEDSAMYFCASSGVAGAADTQYFGPGTRLTVL.

This clone has only a few counts. Read data end 3 residues before the CDR3 end; the end is taken from the germline J gene. V is TRBV19 and J is TRBJ2-7, with TRBD2 matching 9 bases. The germline gives CDR1 LNHDA, CDR2 SQIVND (reference sequence). This CDR3 is 15 amino acids long. V dropped 4 bases and J dropped 0; count of bases not matched to a gene: 4. The covered CDR3 bases are TGTGCCAGTAGTACCCTAGCGGGGAGCTCCTACGAG. Translation gives CASSTLAGSSYE. The whole CDR3 protein is CASSTLAGSSYEQYF.

To note about this clone: The read terminates 3 residues ahead of where the CDR3 ends, so the germline J gene completes it. The chain has TRBV20-1 and TRBJ2-5; 8 nucleotides align to TRBD2. Germline CDR1 DFQATT, CDR2 SNEGSKA (reference sequence). The J segment lost 5 bases and the V segment lost 3 bases, leaving 5 bases of the junction unmatched. The CDR3 sequence is 13 residues long. The CDR3 spells CSASFRLAETQYF. The CDR3 bases that were read are TGCAGTGCTAGTTTCCGACTAGCGGAGACC.

This clone showed up just a few times. The read ends 3 residues before the CDR3 terminus; that terminus is restored from the germline J gene. V usage is TRBV10-2 and J usage is TRBJ1-5; the match to TRBD1 covers 7 bases. With 10 bases clipped from V and 5 bases from J, the junction kept 5 bases outside the gene matches. The CDR3 length is 12 residues. Germline V gene lookup returns CDR1 WSHSY and CDR2 SAAADI. The CDR3 bases that were read are TGCGCCACCTTGCAGGGGGATCAGCCC. It encodes CATLQGDQP. The whole CDR3 protein reads CATLQGDQPQHF.

This clone was found many times. The read terminates 3 residues ahead of where the CDR3 ends, so the germline J gene completes it. The chain uses TRBV6-2 or TRBV6-3 and TRBJ2-7, with D possibly being TRBD1 (5 bases). Germline V gene sequence: CDR1 MNHEY, CDR2 SVGEGT. V was shortened by 6 bases and J by 0 bases, with 15 bases between the two germline ends. CDR3 size: 15 residues. CDR3 amino acids: CASRRQTGNSYEQYF. The sequenced CDR3 bases are TGTGCCAGCAGGAGACAGACCGGAAACTCCTACGAG.

This clone appeared many times. The read finishes 3 residues shy of the CDR3 end, and the germline J gene is used to complete it. Different DNA sequences within this sample yield the same CDR3. The chain has TRBV20-1 and TRBJ2-7; D remains ambiguous. From germline, CDR1 is DFQATT and CDR2 SNEGSKA (reference sequence). Trimming took off 1 base at V and 0 bases at J, with 13 bases between the two ends. The CDR3 totals 15 residues. CDR3 DNA, as far as it was read: TGCAGTGCTAGAGGTCGCAGGTTGCCCTCCTACGAG. Encoded protein: CSARGRRLPSYE. The entire CDR3 sequence reads CSARGRRLPSYEQYF.

This clone was recorded a few times. Read data end 3 residues before the CDR3 end; the end is taken from the germline J gene. The chain is built from TRBV7-9 and TRBJ1-2; TRBD1 is a possible D gene (5 bases). V was clipped by 1 base and J by 4 bases, with 10 bases between them. This CDR3 comprises 14 residues. Germline CDR1 and CDR2: SEHNR and FQNEAQ (reference sequence). The covered CDR3 bases are TGTGCCAGCAGCTTAGGAGGGGAGGGCTATGGC. This encodes CASSLGGEGYG. The whole CDR3 protein is CASSLGGEGYGYTF. The complete variable domain, with remaining parts taken from reference TRBV7-9 and TRBJ1-2, reads DTGVSQNPRHKITKRGQNVTFRCDPISEHNRLYWYRQTLGQGPEFLTYFQNEAQLEKSRLLSDRFSAERPKGSFSTLEIQRTEQGDSAMYLCASSLGGEGYGYTFGSGTRLTVV.

This clone was picked up many times. The CDR3: CASSLMASGRTGELFF. CDR3 bases read: TGCGCCAGCAGCTTGATGGCTAGCGGGAGGACCGGGGAG. The chain couples TRBV5-1 to TRBJ2-2; 11 nucleotides align to TRBD2. The read ends 3 residues early relative to the CDR3; the germline J gene fills the gap. The CDR3 has 16 amino acids. The junction had 4 bases not matched to a gene; V was cut back by 1 base and J by 5 bases. Germline V lookup: CDR1 SGHRS, CDR2 YFSETQ. Drawing the rest from reference TRBV5-1 and TRBJ2-2, the complete variable domain is KAGVTQTPRYLIKTRGQQVTLSCSPISGHRSVSWYQQTPGQGLQFLFEYFSETQRNKGNFPGRFSGRQFSNSRSEMNVSTLELGDSALYLCASSLMASGRTGELFFGEGSRLTVL.

This clone was recorded at least ten times. With the read ending 3 residues before the CDR3 end, the germline J gene is used to fill in that end. The chain employs TRBV20-1 and TRBJ2-5; D not certain. This CDR3 is 14 amino acids long. Per germline, CDR1 DFQATT and CDR2 SNEGSKA (reference sequence). The germline V and J ends were trimmed by 0 bases and 1 base, with 9 bases remaining between them. Partial CDR3 DNA: TGCAGTGCTAGAGATTTCAAGCTCCAAGAGACC. This sequence encodes CSARDFKLQET. The CDR3 reads in full as CSARDFKLQETQYF.

This clone is medium-sized in the sample. The sequenced fragment ends 3 residues before the CDR3 boundary, so the rest is inferred from the germline J gene. The V call is TRBV29-1, the J call TRBJ1-1; D gene uncertain. Germline CDR1 SQVTM, CDR2 ANQGSEA. Trimming stripped 4 bases from V and 3 bases from J, with 15 bases between. The CDR3 has 14 residues. Here the CDR3 reads CSVVAQRPDTEAFF. The covered CDR3 bases are TGCAGCGTTGTTGCCCAGCGACCAGACACTGAA.

This clone is medium-sized in the sample. The read is 3 residues too short to cover the CDR3 end, so that end is filled in from the germline J gene. The chain recombines TRBV20-1 with TRBJ1-1; 10 bases align to TRBD1. In germline, CDR1 is DFQATT, CDR2 SNEGSKA (reference sequence). There are 16 residues in the CDR3. The CDR3 protein is CSARDDTDRGKKKAFF. The CDR3 DNA, read in part, is TGCAGTGCTAGAGATGATACGGACAGGGGGAAGAAGAAG.

A word on this clone: The CDR3 end lies 3 residues beyond the end of the read and is filled in from the germline J gene. The chain is built from TRBV18 and TRBJ1-1; D perhaps matches TRBD1 (5 bases). CDR3 size: 14 residues. V gave up 3 bases and J gave up 1 base, with 9 bases separating them. CDR1 and CDR2 from the germline V gene are KGHSH and LQKENI. This CDR3 reads CASSPGGANTEAFF. CDR3 DNA (partial): TGTGCCAGCTCACCTGGAGGGGCGAACACTGAA.